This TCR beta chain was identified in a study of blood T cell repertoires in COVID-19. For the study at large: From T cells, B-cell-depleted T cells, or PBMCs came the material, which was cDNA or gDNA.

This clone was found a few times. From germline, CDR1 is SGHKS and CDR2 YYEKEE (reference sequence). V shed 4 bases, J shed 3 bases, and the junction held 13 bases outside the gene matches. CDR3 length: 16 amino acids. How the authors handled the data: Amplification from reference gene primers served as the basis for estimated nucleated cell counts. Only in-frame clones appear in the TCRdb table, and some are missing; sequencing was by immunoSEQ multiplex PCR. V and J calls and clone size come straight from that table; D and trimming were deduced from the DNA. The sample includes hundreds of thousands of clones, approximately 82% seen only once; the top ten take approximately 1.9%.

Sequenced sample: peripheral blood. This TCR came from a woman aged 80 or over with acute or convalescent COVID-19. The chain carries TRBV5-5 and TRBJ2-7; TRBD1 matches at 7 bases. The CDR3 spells CASSPGTAARDYEQYF. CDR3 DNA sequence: TGTGCCAGCAGCCCAGGGACAGCGGCTAGGGACTACGAGCAGTACTTC.